The next 30 T cell receptor beta chains were all read from a single sample in a study of T cells in localized non-small cell lung cancer. Only in-frame clones appear in the TCRdb table, and some are missing; sequencing was by immunoSEQ multiplex PCR. Of tens of thousands of clones listed, roughly 93% are singletons. Source: peripheral blood, taken before any cancer treatment. Receptor source: a female donor aged 60 or older with stage I lung adenocarcinoma.

The chain combines TRBV30 with TRBJ2-7; 8 bases are a match to TRBD2. The V gene's germline CDR1 is GTSNPN and CDR2 SVGIG (reference sequence). This CDR3 has 14 amino acids. J gave up 0 bases and V 2 bases, and 3 bases lay outside the gene matches. CDR3 in DNA: TGTGCCTGGAGTTCGGGGGGGCCCTCCTACGAGCAGTACTTC. Protein sequence: CAWSSGGPSYEQYF.

J is TRBJ1-1 and V is TRBV4-3; D may be TRBD1 (6 bases). This CDR3 comprises 17 residues. The ends were cut back, 1 base at V and 0 bases at J, with 15 bases in the middle. Germline V gene sequence: CDR1 LGHNA, CDR2 YSLEER. CDR3 bases: TGCGCCAGCAGCCAAGGCTGGGGGGCTAACATGAACACTGAAGCTTTCTTT. Amino acids: CASSQGWGANMNTEAFF.

The chain joins TRBV7-9 to TRBJ1-4; TRBD1 is a possible D gene (5 bases). The CDR3 extends over 16 amino acids. The V end was cut by 3 bases, the J end by 3 bases, with 14 bases between. The V gene's germline CDR1 is SEHNR and CDR2 FQNEAQ (reference sequence). The CDR3 nucleotides read TGTGCCAGCAGCTTCCTCCGGGACGAAGCTAATGAAAAACTGTTTTTT. This translates into CASSFLRDEANEKLFF.

CDR3 sequence (DNA): TGTGCCAGCAGTCCCAGGGGGCGTCGGGAAAAACTGTTTTTT. It encodes CASSPRGRREKLFF. This chain joins TRBV28 and TRBJ1-4; 8 bases agree with TRBD1. This CDR3 comprises 14 residues. Looked up from germline, CDR1 is MDHEN and CDR2 is SYDVKM. After removal of 5 bases from V and 8 bases from J, the junction contained 7 bases not matched to a gene.

The chain couples TRBV11-2 to TRBJ1-4; 10 bases agree with TRBD1. The CDR3 length is 14 residues. Germline CDR1 reads SGHAT; CDR2 reads FQNNGV. J was trimmed by 8 bases and V by 6 bases; bases with no gene match: 6. The CDR3: CASRRGQGIEKLFF. Written as DNA, the CDR3 is TGTGCCAGCAGAAGGGGACAGGGGATAGAAAAACTGTTTTTT.

The rearrangement links TRBV10-3 to TRBJ2-5; D gene uncertain. V was clipped by 3 bases and J by 2 bases, with 7 bases between them. The CDR3 loop spans 13 amino acids. The germline gives CDR1 ENHRY, CDR2 SYGVKD. CDR3 residues: CAISEAGQETQYF. CDR3 DNA: TGTGCCATCAGTGAAGCTGGACAAGAGACCCAGTACTTC.

V and J are TRBV6-6 and TRBJ2-1; 8 bases align to TRBD2. This CDR3 contains 15 residues. Germline V gives CDR1 MNHNY, CDR2 SVGAGI (reference sequence). J was trimmed by 6 bases and V by 0 bases; bases with no gene match: 4. This chain's CDR3 is CASSYSRGLVNEQFF. The CDR3 region has the DNA TGTGCCAGCAGTTACTCCCGGGGACTAGTCAATGAGCAGTTCTTC.

This rearrangement joins TRBV6-5 to TRBJ2-2; D uncertain. The CDR3 loop spans 14 amino acids. The V gene's germline CDR1 is MNHEY and CDR2 SVGAGI. The germline V and J ends were trimmed by 8 bases and 9 bases, with 19 bases remaining between them. CDR3 sequence (DNA): TGTGCCAGCGGAAACGACCGTAGTATCAGGGAGCTGTTTTTT. It specifies CASGNDRSIRELFF.

V and J are TRBV5-4 and TRBJ2-4, with 9 bases aligning to TRBD2. Trimming removed 3 bases from V and 1 base from J; junction bases left unmatched: 8. The CDR3 length is 17 residues. Germline CDR1 SGHNT, CDR2 YYREEE (reference sequence). The CDR3 sequence is CASSSGASGGAKNIQYF. CDR3 DNA sequence: TGTGCCAGCAGCTCCGGGGCCAGCGGGGGGGCCAAAAACATTCAGTACTTC.

The rearrangement uses TRBV14 and TRBJ2-2; the D gene is possibly TRBD1 (6 bases). Trimming removed 3 bases from V and 0 bases from J, with 8 bases in between. The CDR3 consists of 15 residues. CDR1 is SGHDN, CDR2 FVKESK, per germline. CDR3 in DNA: TGTGCCAGCAGCCAGGACAGAGCGAACACCGGGGAGCTGTTTTTT. It specifies CASSQDRANTGELFF.

V and J are TRBV11-3 and TRBJ2-5; D is possibly TRBD1 (5 bases). V gave up 3 bases and J gave up 4 bases, with 9 bases separating them. This CDR3 contains 13 residues. From germline, CDR1 is SGHNT and CDR2 YENEEA. The chain's CDR3 is CASSFQGRETQYF. The CDR3 bases are TGTGCCAGCAGCTTTCAGGGTAGAGAGACCCAGTACTTC. The whole variable domain, filled in from reference TRBV11-3 and TRBJ2-5, reads EAGVVQSPRYKIIEKKQPVAFWCNPISGHNTLYWYLQNLGQGPELLIRYENEEAVDDSQLPKDRFSAERLKGVDSTLKIQPAELGDSAVYLCASSFQGRETQYFGPGTRLLVL.

The CDR3 region has the DNA TGTGCCAGGCTTAAGGAACGAGGGGAGAACTATGGCTACACCTTC. This sequence encodes CARLKERGENYGYTF. This chain connects TRBV21-1 to TRBJ1-2. TRBV21-1 is noted as a pseudogene. The CDR3 extends over 15 amino acids.

This sequence joins TRBV5-1 and TRBJ1-3; TRBD1 might be the D (5 bases). The CDR3 is made up of 15 amino acids. Trimming stripped 0 bases from V and 1 base from J, with 8 bases between. Germline values: CDR1 SGHRS, CDR2 YFSETQ. The CDR3 sequence is CASSLDGASGNTIYF. CDR3 in DNA: TGCGCCAGCAGCTTGGATGGGGCATCTGGAAACACCATATATTTT.

V and J are TRBV6-5 and TRBJ1-1; D perhaps matches TRBD1 (5 bases). V shed 6 bases and J shed 0 bases, with 8 bases lying between them. This CDR3 has 13 amino acids. Germline CDR1 reads MNHEY; CDR2 reads SVGAGI. As DNA, the CDR3 is TGTGCCAGCAGCCCGACAGTGAACACTGAAGCTTTCTTT. Translation: CASSPTVNTEAFF.

J is TRBJ1-4 and V is TRBV7-2; D uncertain. With 1 base removed from V and 5 bases from J, the gap between germline ends came to 5 bases. The V gene's germline CDR1 is SGHTA and CDR2 FQGNSA. The CDR3 consists of 13 residues. The CDR3 sequence: CASSLVQNEKLFF. CDR3 nucleotide sequence: TGTGCCAGCAGCTTAGTACAGAATGAAAAACTGTTTTTT.

The chain uses TRBV6-6 and TRBJ2-3; D may be TRBD1 (6 bases). The CDR3 has 15 amino acids. Between the trimmed V and J ends, which lost 7 bases and 0 bases, there was a span of 14 bases. Germline CDR1 MNHNY, CDR2 SVGAGI (reference sequence). CDR3 region: CASKPGHTSTDTQYF. The CDR3 nucleotides read TGTGCCAGCAAACCGGGACACACTAGCACAGATACGCAGTATTTT.

The rearrangement joins TRBV6-1 to TRBJ2-3; 7 bases fit TRBD2. Germline-derived CDR1 and CDR2 are MNHNS and SASEGT. This CDR3 has 16 amino acids. V shed 3 bases and J 5 bases; nucleotides not matched to a gene: 11. CDR3 residues: CASSDPSGAQGDTQYF. Written as DNA, the CDR3 is TGTGCCAGCAGTGACCCGAGCGGGGCGCAGGGAGATACGCAGTATTTT.

The chain recombines TRBV2 with TRBJ1-1; 7 bases match TRBD1. Per germline, CDR1 SNHLY and CDR2 FYNNEI. V lost 6 bases and J lost 1; bases outside the gene matches: 2. The CDR3 spans 13 residues. CDR3 sequence reads: CASRGQPNTEAFF. The CDR3 DNA reads TGTGCCAGCAGGGGACAGCCGAACACTGAAGCTTTCTTT.

The chain carries TRBV19 and TRBJ1-1; D possibly corresponds to TRBD1 (6 bases). V lost 4 bases and J lost 1, with 10 bases in between. There are 14 residues in the CDR3. CDR1 LNHDA and CDR2 SQIVND come from the germline V gene (reference sequence). The CDR3 is CASSKGGKNTEAFF. CDR3 nucleotide sequence: TGTGCCAGTAGTAAAGGGGGGAAGAACACTGAAGCTTTCTTT.

The rearrangement joins TRBV4-1 to TRBJ2-1; the D is unclear. Trimming cost V 0 bases and J 9 bases, with 15 bases left between them. The CDR3 has 15 residues. In germline, CDR1 is MGHRA, CDR2 YSYEKL. This chain's CDR3 is CASSQDLGYASEQFF. CDR3 DNA sequence: TGCGCCAGCAGCCAAGATCTTGGGTATGCTAGTGAGCAGTTCTTC.

This chain joins TRBV7-3 and TRBJ1-3; D is unresolved. Trimming removed 8 bases at V and 0 bases at J, with 8 bases between. The CDR3 loop spans 13 amino acids. The germline gives CDR1 SGHTA, CDR2 FQGTGA. The CDR3 DNA reads as TGTGCCAGCTCGCGGTTCTCTGGAAACACCATATATTTT. It encodes CASSRFSGNTIYF.

The rearrangement joins TRBV30 to TRBJ1-1; D gene ambiguous. The CDR3 consists of 13 residues. V lost 3 bases to trimming and J lost 1 base, with 9 bases between them. CDR1 is GTSNPN and CDR2 is SVGIG in the germline V gene (reference sequence). In DNA form, the CDR3 reads TGTGCCTGGAGAGAACAGCCGAACACTGAAGCTTTCTTT. It specifies CAWREQPNTEAFF.

This clone was detected once. The J gene is TRBJ2-5, the V gene TRBV18; TRBD1 aligns across 7 bases. The ends lost 1 base at V and 4 bases at J; junction bases unmatched: 6. In germline, CDR1 is KGHSH, CDR2 LQKENI. The CDR3 runs 15 residues. The DNA for the CDR3 is TGTGCCAGCTCACCACTAGACAGGGAAGGAGAGACCCAGTACTTC. Residues: CASSPLDREGETQYF.

This clone showed up just once. The chain uses TRBV11-3 and TRBJ2-7; 8 nucleotides agree with TRBD1. Trimming took 5 bases from V and 5 from J; bases not matched to a gene: 8. CDR1 and CDR2 (germline): SGHNT, YENEEA. This CDR3 region has 14 residues. The CDR3: CASSPRQGIHEQYV. The CDR3 DNA sequence: TGTGCCAGCAGCCCTAGACAGGGGATCCACGAGCAGTACGTC.

The chain carries TRBV9 and TRBJ1-2; 8 nucleotides line up with TRBD1. J lost 0 bases, V lost 0 bases, and 7 bases had no gene match. Germline CDR1 reads SGDLS; CDR2 reads YYNGEE. The CDR3 is 17 residues long. The CDR3 here is CASSVGAGGLSNYGYTF. CDR3 sequence (DNA): TGTGCCAGCAGCGTAGGGGCAGGGGGCCTCTCTAACTATGGCTACACCTTC.

V and J are TRBV9 and TRBJ2-2, with D unresolved. Trimming removed 0 bases from V and 6 bases from J, with 3 bases in between. The CDR3 spans 12 residues. CDR1 SGDLS and CDR2 YYNGEE come from the germline V gene. The chain's CDR3 is CASSVVPGELFF. DNA for the CDR3: TGTGCCAGCAGCGTAGTACCCGGGGAGCTGTTTTTT.

V usage is TRBV18 and J usage is TRBJ1-4; D gene unclear. The length of the CDR3 is 13 residues. Trimming took off 2 bases at V and 10 bases at J, with 11 bases between the two ends. CDR1 and CDR2 (germline): KGHSH, LQKENI. This chain's CDR3 is CASSPSGRGKLFF. In nucleotides, the CDR3 is TGTGCCAGCTCACCATCTGGACGCGGAAAACTGTTTTTT.

The rearrangement uses TRBV11-3 and TRBJ1-1; D is undetermined. V was shortened by 5 bases and J by 4 bases, with 11 bases between the two germline ends. Germline V gene sequence: CDR1 SGHNT, CDR2 YENEEA. The CDR3 consists of 13 residues. Written as DNA, the CDR3 is TGTGCCAGCAGCATCAATATAGGCACTGAAGCTTTCTTT. Translating it yields CASSINIGTEAFF.

Here the CDR3 DNA reads TGTGCCAGCAAACCGAGGCCGGGTACACAGTATTTT. Translation: CASKPRPGTQYF. V and J are TRBV6-1 and TRBJ2-3, with D uncertain. Germline V gene data show CDR1 as MNHNS and CDR2 as SASEGT. The CDR3 is 12 amino acids. Trimming removed 7 bases from V and 12 bases from J, with 17 bases in between.

V gene TRBV6-5 combines with J gene TRBJ1-5; TRBD1 might be the D (5 bases). V gave up 2 bases and J gave up 2 bases, with 7 bases separating them. This CDR3 contains 14 residues. The germline V gene has CDR1 MNHEY and CDR2 SVGAGI. The CDR3, as DNA: TGTGCCAGCAGTTACGGGGGAGGCAATCAGCCCCAGCATTTT. The encoded protein is CASSYGGGNQPQHF.